A selection of T cell receptor beta chains follows, all from one sample in a study of blood T cell repertoires in COVID-19. The assay was immunoSEQ multiplex PCR, and TCRdb's table has in-frame clones only and misses some. The data hold 110,000 to 150,000 clones, with roughly four fifths observed a single time. Sequencing was performed on PBMCs or T cells enriched from blood (not recorded which). The receptors were sampled from a man aged 45-65 years who had recovered from COVID-19. The CDR3 runs from the conserved cysteine through the conserved F or W. D genes are given only for firm matches. Expanded clones get a size class; other rows say once, few or many, or leave the size out.

>TRBV15|TRBJ1-4|TRBD1|NA
TGTGCCACCAGCAGACCCCCGGACAGGGTTCATGAAAAACTGTTTTTT
CATSRPPDRVHEKLFF
>TRBV25-1|TRBJ2-3|NA|NA
TGTGCCAGCAGTGGTAACACAGATACGCAGTATTTT
CASSGNTDTQYF
>TRBV28|TRBJ1-5|TRBD1|NA
TGTGCCAGCAGTTTGGGGGGGGACAGGGCCGTTAGCAATCAGCCCCAGCATTTT
CASSLGGDRAVSNQPQHF
>TRBV7-9|TRBJ1-1|NA|NA
TGTGCCAGCAGCTTAGGGACAGCGAACACTGAAGCTTTCTTT
CASSLGTANTEAFF
>TRBV25-1|TRBJ1-3|TRBD1|NA
TGTGCCAGCAGCGGACAGGGTTCTGGAAACACCATATATTTT
CASSGQGSGNTIYF
>TRBV11-1|TRBJ1-2|NA|NA
TGTGCCAGCGGTGACCCACAGGACATTAACTATGGCTACACCTTC
CASGDPQDINYGYTF
>TRBV2|TRBJ1-4|NA|NA
TGTGCCAGCAGTGAATCCTACCAGGGGAGAGGAGAAAAACTGTTTTTT
CASSESYQGRGEKLFF
>TRBV6-5|TRBJ1-5|NA|NA
TGTGCCAGCAGTCCCGACAGCTATAGCAATCAGCCCCAGCATTTT
CASSPDSYSNQPQHF
>TRBV5-6|TRBJ1-2|TRBD1|NA
TGTGCCAGCAGCTTAGGACAGGGGGCCGGTGGCTACACCTTC
CASSLGQGAGGYTF
>TRBV30|TRBJ1-5|TRBD1|NA
TGTGCCTGGAGTGGGGGACAGGGAAACGCTTTAAGCAATCAGCCCCAGCATTTT
CAWSGGQGNALSNQPQHF
>TRBV2|TRBJ2-7|TRBD2|once
TGTGCCAGCAGTGAGACCACCGGGACTAGTACCTACGAGCAGTACTTC
CASSETTGTSTYEQYF
>TRBV25-1|TRBJ1-4|TRBD1|NA
TGTGCCAGCAGTGCGGGACAGTTCCATAATGAAAAACTGTTTTTT
CASSAGQFHNEKLFF
>TRBV12-5|TRBJ2-3|NA|NA
TGTGCTAGTGGTTTGCTCACAGATACGCAGTATTTT
CASGLLTDTQYF
>TRBV3-1/TRBV3-2|TRBJ2-7|TRBD1|NA
TGTGCCAGCAGCCAGCAGGGACAGGGAGCTTCCTACGAGCAGTACTTC
CASSQQGQGASYEQYF
>TRBV28|TRBJ1-4|NA|NA
TGTGCCAGCAGCCAGGACGGAGGGAATGAAAAACTGTTTTTT
CASSQDGGNEKLFF